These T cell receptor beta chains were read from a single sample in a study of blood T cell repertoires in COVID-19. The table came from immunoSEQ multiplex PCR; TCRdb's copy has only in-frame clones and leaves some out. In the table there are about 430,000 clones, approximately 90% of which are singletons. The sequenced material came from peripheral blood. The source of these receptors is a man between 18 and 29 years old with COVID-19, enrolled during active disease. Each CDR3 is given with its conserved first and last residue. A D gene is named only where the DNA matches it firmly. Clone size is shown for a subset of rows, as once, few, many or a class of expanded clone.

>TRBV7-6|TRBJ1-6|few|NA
CASSLEAPSSYNSPLHF
TGTGCCAGCAGCTTAGAAGCACCGAGCTCCTATAATTCACCCCTCCACTTT
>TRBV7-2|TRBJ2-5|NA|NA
CASSPSGRQETQYF
TGTGCCAGCAGCCCCTCAGGTCGGCAAGAGACCCAGTACTTC
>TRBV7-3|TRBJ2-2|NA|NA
CASSLPGTGELFF
TGTGCCAGCAGCTTACCAGGGACCGGGGAGCTGTTTTTT
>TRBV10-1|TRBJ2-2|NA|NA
CASSDFGGLNTGELFF
TGCGCCAGCAGTGACTTCGGGGGGCTGAACACCGGGGAGCTGTTTTTT
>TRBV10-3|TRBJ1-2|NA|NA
CAISDWQVYGYTF
TGTGCCATCAGTGACTGGCAGGTGTATGGCTACACCTTC
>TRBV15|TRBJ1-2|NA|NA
CATTPTPAGSGNYTF
TGTGCCACCACCCCGACACCAGCCGGCTCAGGGAACTACACCTTC
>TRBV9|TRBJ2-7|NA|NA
CASSVDHSNEQYF
TGTGCCAGCAGCGTCGACCACAGCAACGAGCAGTACTTC
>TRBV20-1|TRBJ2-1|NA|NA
CSARVSNEQFF
TGCAGTGCTAGAGTTAGCAATGAGCAGTTCTTC
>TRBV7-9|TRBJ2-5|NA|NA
CASSLIRAAGQETQYF
TGTGCCAGCAGCTTAATCCGGGCAGCAGGGCAAGAGACCCAGTACTTC
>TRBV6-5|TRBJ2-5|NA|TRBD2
CASSYSGRGETQYF
TGTGCCAGCAGTTACAGCGGGAGGGGGGAGACCCAGTACTTC
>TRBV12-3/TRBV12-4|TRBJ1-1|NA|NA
CASSLVTVSEAFF
TGTGCCAGCAGTTTAGTGACAGTCTCTGAAGCTTTCTTT
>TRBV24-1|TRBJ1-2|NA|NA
CATSDLPDSGYTF
TGTGCCACCAGTGATTTGCCTGACAGTGGCTACACCTTC
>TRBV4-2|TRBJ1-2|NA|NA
CASSQEGPGGGGDYGYTF
TGTGCCAGCAGCCAAGAAGGCCCTGGGGGGGGCGGTGACTATGGCTACACCTTC
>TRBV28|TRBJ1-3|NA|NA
CASTGWGDGDGNTIYF
TGTGCCAGCACCGGCTGGGGGGATGGCGATGGAAACACCATATATTTT
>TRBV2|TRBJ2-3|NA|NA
CARDYPDRSTDTQYF
TGTGCCCGAGATTACCCTGACAGGAGCACAGATACGCAGTATTTT
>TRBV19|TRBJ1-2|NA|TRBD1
CASRDRVHLANYGYTF
TGTGCCAGTCGGGACAGGGTCCATTTAGCTAACTATGGCTACACCTTC
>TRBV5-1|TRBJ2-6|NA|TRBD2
CASSSTGLAGNSGANVLTF
TGCGCCAGCAGCTCGACGGGACTAGCGGGGAACTCTGGGGCCAACGTCCTGACTTTC
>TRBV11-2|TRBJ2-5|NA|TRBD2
CASSLVVAGAETQYF
TGTGCCAGCAGCCTGGTGGTAGCGGGGGCGGAGACCCAGTACTTC
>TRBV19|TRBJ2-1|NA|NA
CASKSSYNEQFF
TGTGCCAGTAAATCGTCTTACAATGAGCAGTTCTTC
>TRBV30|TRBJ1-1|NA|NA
CAWGQGWTEAFF
TGTGCCTGGGGGCAGGGGTGGACTGAAGCTTTCTTT
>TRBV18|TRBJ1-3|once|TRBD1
CASFRDRDIVDTIYF
TGTGCCAGCTTCCGGGACAGGGATATCGTGGACACCATATATTTT
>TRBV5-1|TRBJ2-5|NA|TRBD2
CASSTTSGIETQYF
TGCGCCAGCAGTACGACTAGCGGGATAGAGACCCAGTACTTC
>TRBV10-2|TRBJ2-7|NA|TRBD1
CASSEILGRGLNEQYF
TGCGCCAGCAGTGAGATTTTGGGCAGGGGGCTGAACGAGCAGTACTTC
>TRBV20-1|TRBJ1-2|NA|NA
CSVTTGYGYTF
TGCAGTGTCACTACCGGATATGGCTACACCTTC
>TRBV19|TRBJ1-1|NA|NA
CASSTNQGGDEAFF
TGTGCCAGTAGTACGAACCAAGGGGGTGATGAAGCTTTCTTT
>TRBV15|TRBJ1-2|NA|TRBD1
CATSRDRLTDNGYTF
TGTGCCACCAGCAGGGACAGGCTAACGGATAATGGCTACACCTTC
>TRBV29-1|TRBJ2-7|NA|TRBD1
CSVEYVGQHLNEQYF
TGCAGCGTTGAATATGTGGGACAGCACCTTAACGAGCAGTACTTC
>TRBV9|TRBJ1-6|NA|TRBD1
CASQTGWNSPLHF
TGTGCCAGCCAGACAGGGTGGAATTCACCCCTCCACTTT
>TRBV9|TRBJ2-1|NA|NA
CASSVGRNTYNEQFF
TGTGCCAGCAGCGTAGGCAGAAACACCTACAATGAGCAGTTCTTC
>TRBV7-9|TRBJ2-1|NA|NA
CASSTLIGGRLSYNEQFF
TGTGCCAGCAGCACCCTTATTGGAGGGAGGCTCTCCTACAATGAGCAGTTCTTC
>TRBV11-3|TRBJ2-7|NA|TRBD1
CASSSWDRPYEQYF
TGTGCCAGCAGCTCCTGGGACAGGCCCTACGAGCAGTACTTC
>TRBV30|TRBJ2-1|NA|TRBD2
CAWSEPGLAIWEQFF
TGTGCCTGGAGCGAACCGGGACTAGCGATTTGGGAGCAGTTCTTC
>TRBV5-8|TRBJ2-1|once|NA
CASSLRRRGEQFF
TGTGCCAGCAGCTTAAGGCGACGAGGGGAGCAGTTCTTC
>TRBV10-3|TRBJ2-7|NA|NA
CAISGQERGHYEQYF
TGTGCCATCAGTGGGCAGGAGCGGGGACACTACGAGCAGTACTTC
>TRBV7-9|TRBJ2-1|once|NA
CASSLRLTSSYNEQFF
TGTGCCAGCAGCCTAAGACTGACCTCCTCCTACAATGAGCAGTTCTTC
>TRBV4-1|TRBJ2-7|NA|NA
CASSHDAAEGPYEQYF
TGCGCCAGCAGCCATGACGCAGCGGAGGGTCCCTACGAGCAGTACTTC
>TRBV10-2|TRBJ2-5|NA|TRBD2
CASSPTGRETQYF
TGCGCCAGCAGTCCGACCGGGAGGGAGACCCAGTACTTC
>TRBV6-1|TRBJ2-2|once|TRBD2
CASSDWRGGIGELFF
TGTGCCAGCAGTGATTGGCGGGGGGGCATCGGGGAGCTGTTTTTT
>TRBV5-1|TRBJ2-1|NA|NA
CASSLKIRRGTTYNEQFF
TGCGCCAGCAGCTTGAAAATTCGCCGGGGGACCACCTACAATGAGCAGTTCTTC
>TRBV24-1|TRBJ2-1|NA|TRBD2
CATSVSGLAGDEQFF
TGTGCCACCAGTGTTAGCGGCCTAGCGGGAGATGAGCAGTTCTTC
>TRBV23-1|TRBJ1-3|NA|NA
CASSQPEGRTRGNTIYF
TGCGCCAGCAGTCAACCCGAGGGGAGGACCCGGGGAAACACCATATATTTT
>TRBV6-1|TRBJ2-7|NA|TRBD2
CASSGGLAGWGDYEQYF
TGTGCCAGCAGTGGAGGACTAGCGGGATGGGGGGACTACGAGCAGTACTTC
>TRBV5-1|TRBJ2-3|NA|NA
CASSLTRRPGADTQYF
TGCGCCAGCAGCTTGACTAGGAGGCCGGGCGCAGATACGCAGTATTTT
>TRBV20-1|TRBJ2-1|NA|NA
CSTTGINEQFF
TGCAGTACCACAGGGATCAATGAGCAGTTCTTC
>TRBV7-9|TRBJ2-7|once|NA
CASSLVVSYEQYF
TGTGCCAGCAGCTTAGTAGTTTCCTACGAGCAGTACTTC
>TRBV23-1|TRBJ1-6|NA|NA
CASSSQVGLPSPLHF
TGCGCCAGCAGTAGCCAAGTGGGACTACCTTCCCCCCTCCACTTT
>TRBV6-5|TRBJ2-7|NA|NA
CASSPGVTYEQYF
TGTGCCAGCAGTCCGGGAGTCACCTACGAGCAGTACTTC
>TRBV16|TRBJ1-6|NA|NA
CASSTGLRSPLHF
TGTGCCAGCAGTACAGGGTTACGGTCACCCCTCCACTTT
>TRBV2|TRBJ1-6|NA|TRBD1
CASIGQGAGNSPLHF
TGTGCCAGCATCGGACAGGGGGCGGGGAATTCACCCCTCCACTTT
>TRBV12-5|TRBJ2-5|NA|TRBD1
CASGLGQGPQETQYF
TGTGCTAGTGGTTTGGGACAGGGACCTCAAGAGACCCAGTACTTC
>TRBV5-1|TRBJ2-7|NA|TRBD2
CASLTPSTSGINYEQYF
TGCGCCAGCCTAACACCCAGTACTAGCGGGATCAACTACGAGCAGTACTTC
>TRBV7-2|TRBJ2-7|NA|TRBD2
CASRSGTSGWRSSYEQYF
TGTGCCAGCAGATCCGGGACTAGCGGGTGGAGGAGCTCCTACGAGCAGTACTTC
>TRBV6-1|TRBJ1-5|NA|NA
CASSEYINQPQHF
TGTGCCAGCAGTGAATATATCAATCAGCCCCAGCATTTT
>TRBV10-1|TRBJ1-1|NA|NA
CASSPAGPNTEAFF
TGCGCCAGCAGCCCCGCAGGGCCGAACACTGAAGCTTTCTTT
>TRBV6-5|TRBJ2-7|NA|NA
CASSYGGGGEQYF
TGTGCCAGCAGTTACGGTGGGGGAGGCGAGCAGTACTTC
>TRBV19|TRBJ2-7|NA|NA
CASSIGGASYEQYF
TGTGCCAGTAGTATTGGGGGGGCCTCCTACGAGCAGTACTTC
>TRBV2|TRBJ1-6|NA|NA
CASIREGRNSPLHF
TGTGCCAGCATTAGGGAGGGGCGGAATTCACCCCTCCACTTT
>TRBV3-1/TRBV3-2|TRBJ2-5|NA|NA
CASSQEAGQETQYF
TGTGCCAGCAGCCAAGAGGCGGGGCAAGAGACCCAGTACTTC